This TCR beta chain stems from a study of blood T cell repertoires in COVID-19. Study-level background: Samples representing acute and convalescent COVID-19 were sourced from the United States, Italy and Spain. From T cells, B-cell-depleted T cells, or PBMCs came the material, which was cDNA or gDNA.

V was clipped by 3 bases and J by 2 bases, with 11 bases between them. The germline gives CDR1 SGHNT, CDR2 YENEEA. The CDR3 loop spans 15 amino acids. The protocol was immunoSEQ multiplex PCR, while the TCRdb copy is restricted to in-frame clones and leaves out a portion. The sample consists of a few hundred thousand clones, around nine tenths of them appearing once. Participants spanned ages about 18 to 100 years and resided in 20 to 30 US areas. Cohort 3 recovered donors had two negative PCRs, clearance, or symptom resolution. This sequence joins TRBV11-3 and TRBJ2-1, with a tentative D call TRBD2 (6 bases). This receptor was obtained from a woman in her forties who had recovered from COVID-19. Source material: PBMCs or T cells enriched from blood (not recorded which). CDR3 in DNA: TGTGCCAGCAGCTTCGCTAGCGTCCCCTACAATGAGCAGTTCTTC. The encoded protein is CASSFASVPYNEQFF.